This T cell receptor beta chain emerged from a study of blood T cell repertoires in COVID-19. Generated by immunoSEQ multiplex PCR, the TCRdb table keeps only in-frame clones and is missing some. The table lists around 190,000 clones, 80% to 90% of them singletons. Trimming pared 4 bases from V and 7 bases from J, leaving 22 bases between. The CDR3 contains 16 residues. The germline V gene has CDR1 SGHNT and CDR2 YENEEA. This TCR was recovered from a man between 50 and 59 years old with active or convalescent COVID-19. The sample was peripheral blood. The chain recombines TRBV11-3 with TRBJ1-2, with a tentative D call TRBD1 (6 bases). The CDR3 is CASSSPRGGAGSGYTF. CDR3 DNA sequence: TGTGCCAGCAGCTCGCCGAGGGGGGGCGCCGGTAGTGGCTACACCTTC.